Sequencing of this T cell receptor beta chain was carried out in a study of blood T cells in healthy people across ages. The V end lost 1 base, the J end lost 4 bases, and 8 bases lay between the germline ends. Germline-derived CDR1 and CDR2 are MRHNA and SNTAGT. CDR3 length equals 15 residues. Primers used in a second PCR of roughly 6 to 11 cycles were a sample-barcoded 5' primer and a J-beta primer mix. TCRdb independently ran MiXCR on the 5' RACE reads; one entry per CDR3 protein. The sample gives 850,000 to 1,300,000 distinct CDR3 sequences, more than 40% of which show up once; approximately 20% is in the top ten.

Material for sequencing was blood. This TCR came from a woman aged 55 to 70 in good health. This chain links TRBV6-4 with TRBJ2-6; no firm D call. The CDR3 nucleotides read TGTGCCAGCAGTGACTGGAAGCTAGGGGCCAACGTCCTGACTTTC. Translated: CASSDWKLGANVLTF.